This TCR beta chain was captured in a study of shared T cell receptors in the human thymus. The junction had 9 bases not matched to a gene; V was cut back by 6 bases and J by 5 bases. CDR3 length equals 14 residues. The germline gives CDR1 MNHEY, CDR2 SMNVEV (reference sequence). Sequenced by immunoSEQ multiplex PCR; TCRdb stores in-frame clones only, minus some. The sample holds hundreds of thousands of clones, around 87% seen once. This sample also belongs to another study, concerning human thymus T cells. That report adds: Corrective cardiac surgery supplied the resected thymus tissue. As related research reported, thymic repertoires overlapped highly among unrelated individuals.

Sequenced: thymocytes. The TCR originated in a boy in the first two years of life with a congenital heart defect. The J gene is TRBJ1-1, the V gene TRBV27; TRBD1 matches at 7 bases. The CDR3 DNA sequence: TGTGCCAGCAGGACAGGACAGGCCGCGACTGAAGCTTTCTTT. Amino acids: CASRTGQAATEAFF.